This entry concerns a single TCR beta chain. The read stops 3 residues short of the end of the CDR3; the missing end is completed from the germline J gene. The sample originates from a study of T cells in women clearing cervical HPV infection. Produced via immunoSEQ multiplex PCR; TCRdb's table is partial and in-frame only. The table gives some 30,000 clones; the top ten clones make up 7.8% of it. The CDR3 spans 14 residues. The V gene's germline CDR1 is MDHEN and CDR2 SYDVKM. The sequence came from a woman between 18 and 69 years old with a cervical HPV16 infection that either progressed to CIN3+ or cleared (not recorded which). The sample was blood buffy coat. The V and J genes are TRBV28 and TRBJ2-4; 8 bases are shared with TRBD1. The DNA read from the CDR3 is TGTGCCAGCAGTATAAACAGGGGGGCCCTCCTT. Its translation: CASSINRGALL. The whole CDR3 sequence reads CASSINRGALLQYF.